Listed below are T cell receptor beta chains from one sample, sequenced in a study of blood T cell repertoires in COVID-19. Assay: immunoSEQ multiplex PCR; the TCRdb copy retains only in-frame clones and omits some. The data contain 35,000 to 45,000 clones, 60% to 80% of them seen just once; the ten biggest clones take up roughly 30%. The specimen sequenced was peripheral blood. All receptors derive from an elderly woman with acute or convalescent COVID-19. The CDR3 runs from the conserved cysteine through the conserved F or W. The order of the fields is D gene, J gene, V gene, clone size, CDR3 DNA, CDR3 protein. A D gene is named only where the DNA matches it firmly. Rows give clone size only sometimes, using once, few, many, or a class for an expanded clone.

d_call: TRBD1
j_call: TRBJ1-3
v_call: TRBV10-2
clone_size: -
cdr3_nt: TGCGCCAGCAGTGATATGGACAGGGGAAAAACTGGAAACACCATATATTTT
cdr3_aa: CASSDMDRGKTGNTIYF

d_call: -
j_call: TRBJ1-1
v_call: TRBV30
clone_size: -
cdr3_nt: TGTGCCTGGAGTGTACAGGGAAGGGGTAACACTGAAGCTTTCTTT
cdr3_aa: CAWSVQGRGNTEAFF

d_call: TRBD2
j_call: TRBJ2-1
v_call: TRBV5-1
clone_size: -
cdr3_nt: TGCGCCAGCAGCTCCGGGACTAGCGGAAGGAGCTCCTACAATGAGCAGTTCTTC
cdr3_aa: CASSSGTSGRSSYNEQFF

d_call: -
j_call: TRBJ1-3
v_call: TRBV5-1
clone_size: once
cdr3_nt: TGCGCCAGCAGCTTGGGGACGTCGGACACCATGGGAAACACCATATATTTT
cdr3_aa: CASSLGTSDTMGNTIYF

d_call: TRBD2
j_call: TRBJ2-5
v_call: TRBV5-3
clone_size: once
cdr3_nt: TGTGCCAGAAGCTTGGGGTCTCCACTAGCGGTGGGAGAGACCCAGTACTTC
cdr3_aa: CARSLGSPLAVGETQYF

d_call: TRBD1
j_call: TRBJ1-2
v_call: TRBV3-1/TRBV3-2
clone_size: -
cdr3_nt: TGTGCCAGCAGCCAAAGACAGGGGGCTGGGTATGGCTACACCTTC
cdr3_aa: CASSQRQGAGYGYTF

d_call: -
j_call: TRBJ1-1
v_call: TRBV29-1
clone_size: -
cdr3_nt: TGCAGCGTTGAAGTCAGGGCTACTGAAGCTTTCTTT
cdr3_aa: CSVEVRATEAFF

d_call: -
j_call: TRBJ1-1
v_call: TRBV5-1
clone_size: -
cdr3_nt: TGCGCCAGCAGCTTGGCCCCGGGGGGCGGCACTGAAGCTTTCTTT
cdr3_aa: CASSLAPGGGTEAFF

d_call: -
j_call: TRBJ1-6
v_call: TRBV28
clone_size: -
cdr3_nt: TGTGCCAGCACCACAGGGACCTCACCCCTCCACTTT
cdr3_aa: CASTTGTSPLHF

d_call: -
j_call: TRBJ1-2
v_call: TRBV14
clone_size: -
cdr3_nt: TGTGCCAGCAGCCTGGTGGGGGGACGGAACTATGGCTACACCTTC
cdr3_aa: CASSLVGGRNYGYTF

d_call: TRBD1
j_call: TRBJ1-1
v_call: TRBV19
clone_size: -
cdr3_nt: TGTGCCAGTAGACGGGACAGGGGGAACACTGAAGCTTTCTTT
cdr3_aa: CASRRDRGNTEAFF

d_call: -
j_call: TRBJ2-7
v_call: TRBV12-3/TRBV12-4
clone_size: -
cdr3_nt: TGTGCCAGCAGTCAGGACAGCTCCTACGAGCAGTACTTC
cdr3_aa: CASSQDSSYEQYF

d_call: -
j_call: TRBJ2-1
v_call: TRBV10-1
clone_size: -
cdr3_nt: TGCGCCAGCAGTTCGGGTGGTATGCTGGATGAGCAGTTCTTC
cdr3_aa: CASSSGGMLDEQFF

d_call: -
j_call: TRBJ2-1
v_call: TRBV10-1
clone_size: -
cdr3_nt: TGCGCCAGCAGTGAGGCTAGCCGAAGCTCCTACAATGAGCAGTTCTTC
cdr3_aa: CASSEASRSSYNEQFF

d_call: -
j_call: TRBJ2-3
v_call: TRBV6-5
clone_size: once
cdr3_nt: TGTGCCGGAAGGGAGCTAAGCGCAGATACGCAGTATTTT
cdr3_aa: CAGRELSADTQYF

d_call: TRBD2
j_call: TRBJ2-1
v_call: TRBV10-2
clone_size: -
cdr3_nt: TGCGCCAGCAAACTAGCGGGGACCTACAATGAGCAGTTCTTC
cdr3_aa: CASKLAGTYNEQFF

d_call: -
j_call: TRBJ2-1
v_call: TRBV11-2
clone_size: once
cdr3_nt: TGTGCCAGCAGCCTAGAGCGGGTCCGAGGGTATGAGCAGTTCTTC
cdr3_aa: CASSLERVRGYEQFF

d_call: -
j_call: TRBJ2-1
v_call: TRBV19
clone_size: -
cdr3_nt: TGTGCCAGTAGTACCCGTAAAGGACTAAAACCCCACAATGAGCAGTTCTTC
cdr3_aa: CASSTRKGLKPHNEQFF

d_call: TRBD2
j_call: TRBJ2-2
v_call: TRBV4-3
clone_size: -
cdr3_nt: TGCGCCAGCAGCCAAGATCCAGCGGGAGGGAACACCGGGGAGCTGTTTTTT
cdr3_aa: CASSQDPAGGNTGELFF

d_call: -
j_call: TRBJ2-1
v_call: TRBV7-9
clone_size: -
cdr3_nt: TGTGCCAGCAGCTTTTTGCCAGTCAGTGAGCAGTTCTTC
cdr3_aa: CASSFLPVSEQFF

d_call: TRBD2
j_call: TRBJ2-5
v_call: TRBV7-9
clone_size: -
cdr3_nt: TGTGCCAGCAGCCGCGGGACTAGCGGGAGGGCCGGACAAGAGACCCAGTACTTC
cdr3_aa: CASSRGTSGRAGQETQYF

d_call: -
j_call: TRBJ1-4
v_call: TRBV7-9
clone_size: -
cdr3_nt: TGTGCCAGCAGCTTAGGACAGGAGCTTGCAACTAATGAAAAACTGTTTTTT
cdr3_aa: CASSLGQELATNEKLFF

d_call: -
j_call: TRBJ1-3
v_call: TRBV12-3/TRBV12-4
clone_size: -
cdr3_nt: TGTGCCAGCACATTGGGAAACACCATATATTTT
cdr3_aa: CASTLGNTIYF

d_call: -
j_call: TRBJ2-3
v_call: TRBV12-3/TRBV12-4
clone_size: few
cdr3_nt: TGTGCCAGCAGGGGGCCCTCAGATACGCAGTATTTT
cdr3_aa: CASRGPSDTQYF

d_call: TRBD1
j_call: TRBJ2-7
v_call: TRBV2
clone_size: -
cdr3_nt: TGTGCCAGCAGTGGAGACAGGGGGGACGAGCAGTACTTC
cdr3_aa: CASSGDRGDEQYF

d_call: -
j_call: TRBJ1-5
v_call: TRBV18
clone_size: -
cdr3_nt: TGTGCCAGCTCAACCGGGGGGGCTAGCAATCAGCCCCAGCATTTT
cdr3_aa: CASSTGGASNQPQHF

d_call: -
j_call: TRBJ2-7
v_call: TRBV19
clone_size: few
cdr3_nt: TGTGCCAGTAGTATTGTAGCCGCGGGCGAGCAGTACTTC
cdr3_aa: CASSIVAAGEQYF

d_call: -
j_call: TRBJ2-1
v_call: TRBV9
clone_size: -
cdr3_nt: TGTGCCAGCAGCGAAGGGGGGGAAGTGGGGAATAGTGAGCAGTTCTTC
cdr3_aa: CASSEGGEVGNSEQFF

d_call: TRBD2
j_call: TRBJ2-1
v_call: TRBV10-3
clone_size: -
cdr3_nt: TGTGCCATCCGCTCCTCAGCGGGAGACTCCTACAATGAGCAGTTCTTC
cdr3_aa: CAIRSSAGDSYNEQFF

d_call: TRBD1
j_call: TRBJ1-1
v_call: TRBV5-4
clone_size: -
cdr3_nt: TGTGCCAGCAGCTTGGGCGGGACAGGGGCCATGAACACTGAAGCTTTCTTT
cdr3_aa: CASSLGGTGAMNTEAFF

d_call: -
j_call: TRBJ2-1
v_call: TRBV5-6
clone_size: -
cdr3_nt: TGTGCCAGCAGCCCCTGGGGCAGGGAGGTGTTCTTC
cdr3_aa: CASSPWGREVFF

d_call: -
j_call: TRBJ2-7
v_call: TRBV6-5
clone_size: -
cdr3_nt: TGTGCCAGCAGTTACCACCATGGACAGCCCGGCGAGCAGTACTTC
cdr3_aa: CASSYHHGQPGEQYF

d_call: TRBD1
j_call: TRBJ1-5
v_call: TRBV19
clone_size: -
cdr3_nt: TGTGCCGTAGGAGGGACAGGAGGCATCCGGGATCAGCCCCAGCATTTT
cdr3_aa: CAVGGTGGIRDQPQHF

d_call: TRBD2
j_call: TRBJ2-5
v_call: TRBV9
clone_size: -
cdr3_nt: TGTGCCAGCAGCCTCCGGGAGGGGACCCCCACGGAGACCCAGTACTTC
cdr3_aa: CASSLREGTPTETQYF

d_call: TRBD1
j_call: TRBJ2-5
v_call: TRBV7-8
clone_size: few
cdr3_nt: TGTGCCAGCAGCTTAAAGGGCAGGGGGCAAGAGACCCAGTACTTC
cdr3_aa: CASSLKGRGQETQYF

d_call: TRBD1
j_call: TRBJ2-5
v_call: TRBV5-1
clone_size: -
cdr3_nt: TGCGCCAGCAGCCCGGCGCAGGGGGCGGGGGAGACCCAGTACTTC
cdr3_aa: CASSPAQGAGETQYF

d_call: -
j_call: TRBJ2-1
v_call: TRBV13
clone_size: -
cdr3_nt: TGTGCCAGCAGCTTAACAGGATCTGAGCAGTTCTTC
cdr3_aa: CASSLTGSEQFF

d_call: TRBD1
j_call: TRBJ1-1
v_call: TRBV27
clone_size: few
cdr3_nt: TGTGCCAGCAGTTTAAGGGGGCCCACCAACACTGAAGCTTTCTTT
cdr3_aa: CASSLRGPTNTEAFF

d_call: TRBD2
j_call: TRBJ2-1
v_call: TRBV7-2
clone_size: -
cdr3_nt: TGTGCCAGCAGCTTACAGGGACTAGCCAACGTCAATGAGCAGTTCTTC
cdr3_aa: CASSLQGLANVNEQFF

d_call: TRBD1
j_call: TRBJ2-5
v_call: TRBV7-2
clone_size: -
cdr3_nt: TGTGCCAGCAGCTTAGTCTCGGGACAGGGGAGTAAGGCCCAGTACTTC
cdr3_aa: CASSLVSGQGSKAQYF

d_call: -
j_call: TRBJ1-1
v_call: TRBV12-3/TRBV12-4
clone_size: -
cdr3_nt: TGTGCCAGCAGTTTAGCGCGTGGCACTGAAGCTTTCTTT
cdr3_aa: CASSLARGTEAFF

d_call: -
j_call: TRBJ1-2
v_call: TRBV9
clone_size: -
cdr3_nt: TGTGCCAGCAGCGTAGAGCAGGGCGGTACACTGACTAACTATGGCTACACCTTC
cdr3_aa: CASSVEQGGTLTNYGYTF

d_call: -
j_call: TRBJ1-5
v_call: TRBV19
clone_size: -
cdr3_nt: TGTGCCAGTAGTATTAGCCGGTTTGGCAATCAGCCCCAGCATTTT
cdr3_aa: CASSISRFGNQPQHF

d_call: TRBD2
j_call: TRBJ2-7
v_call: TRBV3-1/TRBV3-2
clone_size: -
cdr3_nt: TGTGCCAGCAGCCAGGGTAGCGGGTACTACGAGCAGTACTTC
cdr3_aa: CASSQGSGYYEQYF

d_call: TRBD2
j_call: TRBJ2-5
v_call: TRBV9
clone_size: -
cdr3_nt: TGTGCCAGCAGCGAACGTCCGGGACTAGCGGGAGAGACCCAGTACTTC
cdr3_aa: CASSERPGLAGETQYF

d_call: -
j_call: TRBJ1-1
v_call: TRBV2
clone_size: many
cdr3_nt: TGTGCCAGCACCCTCCGGGGTGAAGCTTTCTTT
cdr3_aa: CASTLRGEAFF

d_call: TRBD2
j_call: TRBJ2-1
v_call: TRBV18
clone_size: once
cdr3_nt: TGTGCCAGCTCACCACCGACTAGCGGTGGCCTCAATGAGCAGTTCTTC
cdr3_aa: CASSPPTSGGLNEQFF

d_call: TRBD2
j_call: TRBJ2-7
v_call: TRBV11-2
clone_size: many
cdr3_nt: TGTGCCAGCAGACGCATAGCGGGAGCGTGGGAGCAGTACTTC
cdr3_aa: CASRRIAGAWEQYF

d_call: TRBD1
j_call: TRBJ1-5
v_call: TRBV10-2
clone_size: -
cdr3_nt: TGCGCCAGCAGAGACAGGGTCGATCAGCCCCAGCATTTT
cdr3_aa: CASRDRVDQPQHF

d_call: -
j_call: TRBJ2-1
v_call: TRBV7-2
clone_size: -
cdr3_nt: TGTGCCAGCAGCTTTTCTACTACCCTTTACAATGAGCAGTTCTTC
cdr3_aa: CASSFSTTLYNEQFF

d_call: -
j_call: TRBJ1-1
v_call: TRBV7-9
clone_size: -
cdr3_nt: TGTGCCAGCAGCTTAGAGGTCGCGGCCACTGAAGCTTTCTTT
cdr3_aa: CASSLEVAATEAFF

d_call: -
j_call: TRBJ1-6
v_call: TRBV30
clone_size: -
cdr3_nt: TGTGCCTGGTCGAAAGAGTCACCCCTCCACTTT
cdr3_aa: CAWSKESPLHF

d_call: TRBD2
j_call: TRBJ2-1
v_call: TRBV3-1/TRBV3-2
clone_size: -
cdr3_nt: TGTGCCAGCAGCCAAGATCCACTAGCGGGTGAGCAGTTCTTC
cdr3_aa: CASSQDPLAGEQFF

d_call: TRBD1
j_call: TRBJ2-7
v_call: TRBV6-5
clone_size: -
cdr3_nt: TGTGCCAGCAGAAGACCGGGACAGGGGAGTAATGAGCAGTACTTC
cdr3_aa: CASRRPGQGSNEQYF